This TCR beta chain was recovered during a study of T cells in Graves' hyperthyroidism and ophthalmopathy. Thyroid ultrasound and orbital computed tomography, with clinical symptoms and serum thyroxine and TRAb, informed diagnoses. The germline gives CDR1 SGDLS, CDR2 YYNGEE. The length of the CDR3 is 16 residues. With V trimmed by 0 bases and J by 10 bases, 8 bases remained unmatched. This clonotype has a handful of counts. What was amplified from RNA transcripts were TCR beta CDR3 regions. HTBI primers were employed in a first-round RT-PCR of the TCR CDR3. TCRdb analysed the multiplex PCR reads with MiXCR anew, one entry per CDR3 protein. The sample shows more than 450,000 distinct CDR3 sequences, 15% to 20% of them seen only once.

Sample: blood. This sequence was found in a man aged 35 to 55 with Graves' ophthalmopathy. The chain couples TRBV9 to TRBJ1-6, with 9 bases lining up with TRBD1. The CDR3 DNA sequence: TGTGCCAGCAGCGTAGGACCGGGACAGGGAAGATCACCCCTCCACTTT. Protein: CASSVGPGQGRSPLHF.